This TCR beta chain was obtained from a study of blood T cell repertoires in COVID-19. Overall study context: T cells, B-cell-depleted T cells, or PBMCs provided the cDNA or gDNA that served as material.

In the original analysis: The assay estimated nucleated cells by amplifying reference gene primers. The assay was immunoSEQ multiplex PCR, and TCRdb's table has in-frame clones only and misses some. The DNA gave D and trimming, while V, J and clone size come from that table. The data show around 130,000 clones, 87% seen once. Germline-derived CDR1 and CDR2 are SGHNT and YENEEA. Deletions cut 0 bases from V and 7 bases from J, with 7 bases between. The CDR3 has 12 residues. The material sequenced was peripheral blood. This TCR was recovered from a woman between 45 and 65 years old with acute or convalescent COVID-19. The genes are TRBV11-3 and TRBJ2-7, with unresolved D. CDR3: CASSLDDGEQYF. The CDR3 region has the DNA TGTGCCAGCAGCTTAGATGACGGGGAGCAGTACTTC.